A selection of T cell receptor beta chains follows, all from one sample in a study of cytomegalovirus exposure and HLA in healthy donors. Profiling relied on immunoSEQ multiplex PCR, and the TCRdb table lists in-frame clones only, not all of them. The sample records roughly 290,000 clones, roughly 90% being singletons. Sample: PBMCs. The receptors were sampled from a woman between 18 and 29 years old in good health and CMV-seronegative. Both conserved end residues are part of each CDR3. Fields, in order: D gene, V gene, clone size, J gene, CDR3 protein, CDR3 DNA. The D gene is left open where the match is weak. The size of a clone is reported for some rows only, either as once, few or many, or as a class for expanded clones.

-,TRBV6-5,-,TRBJ2-7,CASRNPLALHEQYF,TGTGCCAGCAGGAACCCCCTAGCTCTCCACGAGCAGTACTTC
TRBD1,TRBV5-4,-,TRBJ1-1,CASSRKIGQGGTEAFF,TGTGCCAGCAGCCGTAAAATAGGACAGGGAGGCACTGAAGCTTTCTTT
TRBD2,TRBV2,-,TRBJ2-7,CASSDFGGGYEQYF,TGTGCCAGCAGTGATTTCGGCGGGGGCTACGAGCAGTACTTC
TRBD2,TRBV4-2,-,TRBJ2-1,CASSQEAASGGYEQFF,TGTGCCAGCAGCCAGGAAGCGGCTAGCGGGGGTTATGAGCAGTTCTTC
-,TRBV9,-,TRBJ2-1,CASSPGLGEQFF,TGTGCCAGCAGCCCCGGGTTGGGTGAGCAGTTCTTC
TRBD1,TRBV18,-,TRBJ1-4,CASSPLGQTNEKLFF,TGTGCCAGCTCACCTTTGGGACAGACTAATGAAAAACTGTTTTTT
-,TRBV19,-,TRBJ2-7,CASSSSGPGSYEQYF,TGTGCCAGTAGTTCGTCCGGTCCAGGCTCCTACGAGCAGTACTTC
-,TRBV18,-,TRBJ2-7,CASLTPASYEQYF,TGTGCCAGCTTAACACCGGCAAGCTACGAGCAGTACTTC
-,TRBV29-1,few,TRBJ2-1,CSVAGYNNEQFF,TGCAGCGTTGCAGGGTACAACAATGAGCAGTTCTTC
TRBD2,TRBV18,-,TRBJ2-7,CASSLDRGLAGYEQYF,TGTGCCAGCTCACTGGACCGGGGACTAGCCGGCTACGAGCAGTACTTC
TRBD1,TRBV6-1,-,TRBJ2-7,CASSEAGQGFYEQYF,TGTGCCAGCAGTGAAGCGGGACAGGGATTCTACGAGCAGTACTTC
TRBD1,TRBV5-6,-,TRBJ1-2,CASSFPGGNYGYTF,TGTGCCAGCAGCTTCCCAGGGGGGAACTATGGCTACACCTTC
TRBD1,TRBV4-2,few,TRBJ1-4,CASSQEVGQANEKLFF,TGTGCCAGCAGCCAAGAAGTAGGACAGGCTAATGAAAAACTGTTTTTT
-,TRBV2,once,TRBJ1-6,CASSVAGETPLHF,TGTGCCAGCAGTGTAGCAGGGGAAACACCCCTCCACTTT
-,TRBV5-4,-,TRBJ2-7,CASSLGTGTYEQYF,TGTGCCAGCAGCTTGGGAACAGGGACCTACGAGCAGTACTTC
-,TRBV12-2,-,TRBJ1-3,CASRFKPRTGIFSGNTIYF,TGTGCAAGTCGCTTCAAACCGAGGACAGGCATTTTCTCTGGAAACACCATATATTTT
-,TRBV5-1,-,TRBJ2-1,CASSLEQGRPNEQFF,TGCGCCAGCAGCTTGGAACAGGGAAGGCCCAATGAGCAGTTCTTC
-,TRBV7-9,-,TRBJ1-3,CASSHRDEGSGNTIYF,TGTGCCAGCAGCCATAGGGATGAAGGGAGCGGAAACACCATATATTTT
TRBD1,TRBV5-1,-,TRBJ1-2,CASSWTGDNYGYTF,TGCGCCAGCAGCTGGACAGGGGATAACTATGGCTACACCTTC
TRBD1,TRBV15,-,TRBJ1-2,CATRKTGSRALDYTF,TGTGCCACCAGAAAGACAGGGTCTCGAGCTTTGGACTACACCTTC
TRBD1,TRBV13,-,TRBJ1-1,CASSQLGQGGTEAFF,TGTGCCAGCAGCCAATTGGGACAGGGAGGCACTGAAGCTTTCTTT
TRBD1,TRBV6-5,-,TRBJ2-3,CASSYGSGGRGDTQYF,TGTGCCAGCAGTTACGGGTCAGGGGGCCGGGGAGATACGCAGTATTTT
-,TRBV10-1,few,TRBJ2-3,CASGGRDGGTDTQYF,TGCGCCAGCGGAGGGCGGGACGGTGGCACAGATACGCAGTATTTT
TRBD1,TRBV27,-,TRBJ2-7,CASSITGGSNYEQYF,TGTGCCAGCAGTATCACAGGGGGATCTAACTACGAGCAGTACTTC
-,TRBV2,-,TRBJ2-5,CASSRDTQETQYF,TGTGCCAGCAGTCGGGACACCCAAGAGACCCAGTACTTC
TRBD1,TRBV5-4,-,TRBJ2-1,CASSQGTGVYNEQFF,TGTGCCAGCAGCCAAGGGACAGGGGTCTACAATGAGCAGTTCTTC
-,TRBV5-6,-,TRBJ2-7,CASSFNPETYEQYF,TGTGCCAGCAGCTTCAATCCGGAGACCTACGAGCAGTACTTC
-,TRBV10-1,-,TRBJ2-1,CASSMSSYNEQFF,TGCGCCAGCTCCATGAGCTCCTACAATGAGCAGTTCTTC
-,TRBV7-9,-,TRBJ1-6,CASSFSRDSPLHF,TGTGCCAGCAGCTTCTCACGGGATTCCCCCCTCCACTTT
TRBD1,TRBV2,-,TRBJ1-2,CASSDTGQGNGYTF,TGTGCCAGCAGTGATACGGGACAGGGAAATGGCTACACCTTC
-,TRBV27,-,TRBJ2-1,CASSFKGLSYNEQFF,TGTGCCAGCAGTTTCAAGGGGCTCTCCTACAATGAGCAGTTCTTC
-,TRBV7-9,few,TRBJ1-1,CASSLISQNTEAFF,TGTGCCAGCAGCTTAATATCACAGAACACTGAAGCTTTCTTT
-,TRBV5-1,-,TRBJ1-4,CASSITRGAEKLFF,TGCGCCAGCAGCATTACCCGGGGAGCTGAAAAACTGTTTTTT
-,TRBV4-1,-,TRBJ2-1,CASSQVLVAGAPRNEQFF,TGCGCCAGCAGCCAAGTGCTCGTGGCGGGGGCACCACGCAATGAGCAGTTCTTC
TRBD2,TRBV9,-,TRBJ2-2,CASSVEPSGGYTGELFF,TGTGCCAGCAGCGTAGAGCCAAGCGGGGGATACACCGGGGAGCTGTTTTTT
-,TRBV6-5,-,TRBJ2-4,CASSPRVTAKNIQYF,TGTGCCAGCAGCCCCCGGGTAACAGCCAAAAACATTCAGTACTTC
TRBD1,TRBV11-1,-,TRBJ2-1,CASSDPDRDTYNEQFF,TGTGCCAGCAGCGATCCCGACAGGGATACCTACAATGAGCAGTTCTTC
TRBD1,TRBV30,-,TRBJ1-2,CAWSGELRDRGGYTF,TGTGCCTGGAGTGGGGAACTCCGGGACAGGGGGGGCTACACCTTC
-,TRBV18,-,TRBJ1-1,CASSPDRTTEAFF,TGTGCCAGCTCACCTGACAGGACGACTGAAGCTTTCTTT
TRBD1,TRBV7-3,-,TRBJ2-1,CASSQGDSKKYNEQFF,TGTGCCAGCAGCCAAGGGGACAGTAAAAAATACAATGAGCAGTTCTTC
TRBD1,TRBV18,once,TRBJ2-1,CASSPLGQGGNNEQFF,TGTGCCAGCTCACCGTTGGGACAGGGGGGGAACAATGAGCAGTTCTTC
TRBD2,TRBV7-3,-,TRBJ2-3,CASSLIAGGLDTQYF,TGTGCCAGCAGCTTGATAGCGGGGGGTTTAGATACGCAGTATTTT
-,TRBV7-9,-,TRBJ1-4,CSSSLWAEKLFF,TGTTCCAGCTCCCTTTGGGCCGAAAAACTGTTTTTT
TRBD2,TRBV29-1,-,TRBJ2-3,CSVAPTSGGDDTQYF,TGCAGCGTTGCACCGACTAGCGGGGGGGACGACACGCAGTATTTT
TRBD1,TRBV2,-,TRBJ2-6,CASGTDPSFSGANVLTF,TGTGCCAGCGGGACAGATCCCTCCTTCTCTGGGGCCAACGTCCTGACTTTC
TRBD1,TRBV5-4,once,TRBJ2-5,CASSLPGQGGETQYF,TGTGCCAGCAGCTTGCCGGGACAGGGAGGGGAGACCCAGTACTTC